This T cell receptor (beta chain) came from a study of blood T cell repertoires in COVID-19. Study summary: The study drew acute and convalescent COVID-19 samples from the United States, Italy and Spain. Sources were T cells, B-cell-depleted T cells, or PBMCs; the material itself was cDNA or gDNA.

Germline V gene data show CDR1 as KGHSH and CDR2 as LQKENI. The CDR3 sequence is 15 residues long. Trimming shortened V by 1 base and J by 4 bases, and 10 bases separated the two germline ends. The method was immunoSEQ multiplex PCR; TCRdb's version includes in-frame clones alone and lacks a portion of them. Among under 250,000 clones, around 88% were seen once, and the ten largest hold more than 8%. The chain uses TRBV18 and TRBJ2-2, with D maybe TRBD1 (6 bases). This receptor was taken from a woman in her forties or fifties with acute or convalescent COVID-19. Material for sequencing was peripheral blood. In nucleotides, the CDR3 is TGTGCCAGCTCACCACTACAGGGTGGCACCGGGGAGCTGTTTTTT. It is translated as CASSPLQGGTGELFF.